These 15 T cell receptor beta chains originate from one sample sequenced in a study of shared clonotypes between healthy human individuals. Clones were sequenced by immunoSEQ multiplex PCR, and TCRdb holds only the in-frame ones, with some missing. The data contain over a million clones, 95% to 99% of them seen just once; the ten biggest clones take up roughly 0.4%. The sequenced material came from naive CD4+ T cells sorted from blood. Described subset: CD45RA+ positively selected. The receptor set was obtained from a man aged 25 to 40 in good health.

The chain links TRBV29-1 to TRBJ1-1; a possible D gene is TRBD1 (5 bases). The CDR3 has 14 residues. CDR1 SQVTM and CDR2 ANQGSEA come from the germline V gene. V shed 3 bases and J shed 5 bases, with 16 bases lying between them. CDR3 DNA: TGCAGCGTTGAGTCTGCGGGGCCGGGAACTGAAGCTTTCTTT. This translates into CSVESAGPGTEAFF.

The chain joins TRBV5-1 to TRBJ2-5; D unresolved. V was shortened by 1 base and J by 4 bases, with 5 bases between the two germline ends. Germline V gives CDR1 SGHRS, CDR2 YFSETQ. The CDR3 is made up of 12 amino acids. In DNA form, the CDR3 reads TGCGCCAGCAGCTTGAACAGAGAGACCCAGTACTTC. Translated: CASSLNRETQYF.

The chain employs TRBV25-1 and TRBJ2-7; TRBD2 matches at 8 bases. This CDR3 contains 13 residues. The ends lost 4 bases at V and 2 bases at J; junction bases unmatched: 1. Germline assignment: CDR1 MGHDK and CDR2 SYGVNS. CDR3 bases: TGTGCCAGCAGTGGAGCGGGGGCCTACGAGCAGTACTTC. Translation: CASSGAGAYEQYF.

The gene calls are TRBV10-1 and TRBJ2-7, with no clear D. Germline CDR1 reads WNHNN; CDR2 reads SYGVQD (reference sequence). V dropped 3 bases and J dropped 2 bases, with 11 bases sitting between them. This CDR3 region has 14 residues. This CDR3 is CASSDNPAPYEQYF. In DNA, the CDR3 is TGCGCCAGCAGTGATAATCCGGCTCCCTACGAGCAGTACTTC.

The rearrangement links TRBV18 to TRBJ1-1, with 7 bases lining up with TRBD1. V was clipped by 4 bases and J by 1 base; unmatched bases: 9. The CDR3 sequence is 16 residues long. Germline loops: CDR1 KGHSH, CDR2 LQKENI. Here the CDR3 DNA reads TGTGCCAGCTCACGTCTACCGGGACAGACGAACACTGAAGCTTTCTTT. Translation gives CASSRLPGQTNTEAFF.

J is TRBJ2-1 and V is TRBV27; tentatively, D is TRBD2 (6 bases). This CDR3 spans 16 amino acids. The ends were cut back, 1 base at V and 0 bases at J, with 10 bases in the middle. Germline CDR1 is MNHEY and CDR2 is SMNVEV (reference sequence). CDR3: CASSLYGRSSYNEQFF. DNA for the CDR3: TGTGCCAGCAGTTTATATGGGAGGAGCTCCTACAATGAGCAGTTCTTC.

The chain has TRBV27 and TRBJ2-2; D call uncertain. The CDR3 totals 15 residues. Trimming removed 6 bases at V and 5 bases at J, with 16 bases between. CDR1 is MNHEY, CDR2 SMNVEV, per germline (reference sequence). Here the CDR3 DNA reads TGTGCCAGCAGCCCTCGCGGTTTGGCAACCGGGGAGCTGTTTTTT. It codes for CASSPRGLATGELFF.

The V gene is TRBV4-2, the J gene TRBJ2-1, with 8 bases matching TRBD1. Germline V gene lookup returns CDR1 LGHNA and CDR2 YNFKEQ. The CDR3 has 15 amino acids. Losses at the gene ends were 1 base for V and 3 bases for J; bases not matched to a gene: 2. The CDR3 bases are TGTGCCAGCAGCCAAGCGGGACAGGACTACAATGAGCAGTTCTTC. Protein product: CASSQAGQDYNEQFF.

The J gene is TRBJ2-1, the V gene TRBV5-6; 10 nucleotides line up with TRBD1. Trimming at V came to 4 bases and at J to 5 bases, leaving 6 bases not matched to a gene. The CDR3 extends over 15 amino acids. Per the germline V gene, CDR1 is SGHDT and CDR2 is YYEEEE. In DNA form, the CDR3 reads TGTGCCAGCAGCCTATGGGGACAGGGGCACAATGAGCAGTTCTTC. Amino acids: CASSLWGQGHNEQFF.

The genes are TRBV10-3 and TRBJ2-6, with 7 positions matching TRBD1. The CDR3 sequence is 15 residues long. The V segment lost 6 bases and the J segment 2 bases; nucleotides outside the gene matches: 4. Germline values: CDR1 ENHRY, CDR2 SYGVKD. The CDR3 DNA reads as TGTGCCATCAGAACTACAGGGGCTGGGGCCAACGTCCTGACTTTC. Translation gives CAIRTTGAGANVLTF.

The chain recombines TRBV2 with TRBJ1-2; the D gene is possibly TRBD1 (5 bases). V dropped 6 bases and J dropped 5 bases, with 16 bases sitting between them. The CDR3 is 14 amino acids. Germline V gene data show CDR1 as SNHLY and CDR2 as FYNNEI. The CDR3 loop is CASSLGHGTYGYTF. In nucleotides, the CDR3 is TGTGCCAGCAGCCTCGGACACGGGACGTATGGCTACACCTTC.

The chain recombines TRBV7-2 with TRBJ2-1; 7 bases fit TRBD1. The CDR3 covers 17 residues. CDR1 SGHTA and CDR2 FQGNSA come from the germline V gene. The V segment lost 3 bases and the J segment 5 bases; nucleotides outside the gene matches: 13. The CDR3: CASSFISRTGQNNEQFF. The CDR3 nucleotides read TGTGCCAGCAGCTTCATTTCAAGGACAGGCCAAAACAATGAGCAGTTCTTC.

This clone was seen a single time. The chain joins TRBV2 to TRBJ2-2; D is uncertain. The CDR3 covers 14 residues. Per the germline V gene, CDR1 is SNHLY and CDR2 is FYNNEI. Trimming took 3 bases from V and 8 from J, leaving 13 bases between them. The CDR3 reads CASSEVGNLGELFF. The CDR3 DNA reads TGTGCCAGCAGTGAGGTCGGAAACTTGGGGGAGCTGTTTTTT.

This chain joins TRBV28 and TRBJ2-2; D is uncertain. Per germline, CDR1 MDHEN and CDR2 SYDVKM. V was cut by 8 bases and J by 1 base, with 11 bases left in between. There are 14 residues in the CDR3. In DNA form, the CDR3 reads TGTGCCAGCGTACTCCAAGGGAACACCGGGGAGCTGTTTTTT. This translates into CASVLQGNTGELFF.

The V and J genes are TRBV5-1 and TRBJ2-7, with D tentatively TRBD2 (6 bases). The CDR3 has 15 residues. The V gene lost 5 bases and the J gene lost 3 bases, with 18 bases spanning the gap. Looked up from germline, CDR1 is SGHRS and CDR2 is YFSETQ. CDR3 amino acids: CASSGGNPGSYEQYF. The CDR3 DNA sequence: TGCGCCAGCAGTGGCGGGAACCCGGGGAGCTACGAGCAGTACTTC.